This T cell receptor (beta chain) was captured in a study of patients and donors after allogeneic stem cell transplantation. A few counts support this clonotype. TCRdb used MiXCR to reprocess the RT-PCR reads, holding one entry per CDR3 protein. The table lists approximately 200,000 distinct CDR3 sequences, 38% of them singletons. The specimen was blood, either unsorted or a sorted T cell fraction (not recorded which). The sequence derives from a human donor who was either an allogeneic HSCT recipient or a stem cell or donor lymphocyte infusion donor (not recorded which). It is not recorded whose cells these are; they may come from a transplant donor.

DNA of the CDR3: TGCGCCAGCAGCTTGGACAGGCCCGCTGGAAACACCATATATTTT. Encoded protein: CASSLDRPAGNTIYF. The chain joins TRBV5-1 to TRBJ1-3; TRBD1 might be the D (5 bases). This CDR3 is built from 15 residues. The germline CDR1 and CDR2 sequences are SGHRS and YFSETQ. V was clipped by 0 bases and J by 2 bases, with 9 bases between them.